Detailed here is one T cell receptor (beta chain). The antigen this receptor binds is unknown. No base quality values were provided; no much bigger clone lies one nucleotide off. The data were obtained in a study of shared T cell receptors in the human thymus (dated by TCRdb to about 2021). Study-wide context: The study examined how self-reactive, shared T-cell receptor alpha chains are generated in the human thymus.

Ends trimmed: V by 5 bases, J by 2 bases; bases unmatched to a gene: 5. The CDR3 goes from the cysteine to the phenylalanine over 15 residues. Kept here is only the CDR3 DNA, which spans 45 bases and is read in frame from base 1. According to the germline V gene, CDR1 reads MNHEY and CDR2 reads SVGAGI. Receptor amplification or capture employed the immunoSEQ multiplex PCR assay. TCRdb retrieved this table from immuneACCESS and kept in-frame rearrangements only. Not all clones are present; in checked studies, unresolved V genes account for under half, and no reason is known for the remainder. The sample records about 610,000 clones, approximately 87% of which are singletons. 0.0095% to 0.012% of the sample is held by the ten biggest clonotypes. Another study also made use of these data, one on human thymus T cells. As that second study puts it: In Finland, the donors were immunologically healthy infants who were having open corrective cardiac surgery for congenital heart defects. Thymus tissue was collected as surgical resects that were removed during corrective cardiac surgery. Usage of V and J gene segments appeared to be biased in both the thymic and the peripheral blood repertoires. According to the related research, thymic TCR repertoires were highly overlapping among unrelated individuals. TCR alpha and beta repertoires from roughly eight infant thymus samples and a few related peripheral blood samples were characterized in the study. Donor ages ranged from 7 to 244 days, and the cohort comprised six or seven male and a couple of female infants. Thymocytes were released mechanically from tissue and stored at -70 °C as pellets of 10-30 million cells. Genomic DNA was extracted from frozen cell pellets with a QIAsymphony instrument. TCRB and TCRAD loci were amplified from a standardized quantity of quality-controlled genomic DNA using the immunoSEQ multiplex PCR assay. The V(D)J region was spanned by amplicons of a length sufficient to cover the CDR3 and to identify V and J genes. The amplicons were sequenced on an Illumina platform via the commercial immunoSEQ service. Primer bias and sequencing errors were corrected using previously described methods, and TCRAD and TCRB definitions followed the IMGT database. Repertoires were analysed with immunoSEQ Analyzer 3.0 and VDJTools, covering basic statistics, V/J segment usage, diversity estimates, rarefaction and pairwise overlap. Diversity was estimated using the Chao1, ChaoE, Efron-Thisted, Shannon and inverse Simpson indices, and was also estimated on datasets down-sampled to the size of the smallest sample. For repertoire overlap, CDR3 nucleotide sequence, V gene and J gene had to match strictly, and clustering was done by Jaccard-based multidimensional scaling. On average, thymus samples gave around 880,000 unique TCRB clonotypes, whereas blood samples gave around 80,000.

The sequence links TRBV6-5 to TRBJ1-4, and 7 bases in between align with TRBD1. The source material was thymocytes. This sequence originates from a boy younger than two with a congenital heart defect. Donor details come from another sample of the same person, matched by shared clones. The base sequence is TGTGCCAGCAGTGTGACAGGGCGGACTAATGAAAAACTGTTTTTT. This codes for CASSVTGRTNEKLFF.